This entry lists 18 T cell receptor beta chains sequenced from one sample in a study of shared clonotypes between healthy human individuals. The table came from immunoSEQ multiplex PCR; TCRdb's copy has only in-frame clones and leaves some out. The data show 150,000 to 200,000 clones, with approximately 62% seen just once and more than 9% held by the top ten. What was sequenced was memory CD4+ T cells sorted from blood. As to subset: CD45RA-negative fraction. The origin of the receptors is a man in his thirties or forties in good health.

Written as DNA, the CDR3 is TGTGCCAGCAGCTTAGACGACAGGCTGAACACTGAAGCTTTCTTT. Translated, it gives CASSLDDRLNTEAFF. This rearrangement joins TRBV7-3 to TRBJ1-1; perhaps TRBD1 as D (6 bases). This CDR3 is 15 amino acids long. Between the trimmed V and J ends, which lost 2 bases and 0 bases, there was a span of 10 bases. In germline, CDR1 is SGHTA, CDR2 FQGTGA.

As concerns this clone: Because the CDR3's place on the DNA is in doubt, the DNA is left out and the CDR3 is given as listed by TCRdb. The chain combines TRBV7-9 with TRBJ2-7; the DNA was not compared with TRBD2, the D call given in the table. The CDR3 is 15 amino acids long, termini counted. Germline assignment: CDR1 SEHNR and CDR2 FQNEAQ (reference sequence). CDR3 region: CASSFGSGLSYEQYF.

This clone was recorded a few times. The V and J genes are TRBV2 and TRBJ2-5, with D possibly matching TRBD2 (7 bases). This CDR3 is built from 17 residues. Germline lookup yields CDR1 SNHLY and CDR2 FYNNEI. V dropped 6 bases and J dropped 4 bases, with 24 bases sitting between them. The DNA for the CDR3 is TGTGCCAGCAGCGCAACATGGGGGGGCGCTGGAGGAGAGACCCAGTACTTC. It translates to CASSATWGGAGGETQYF.

This clone appeared a few times. The rearrangement uses TRBV4-1 and TRBJ1-2, with 8 nucleotides matching TRBD1. CDR1 and CDR2 (germline): MGHRA, YSYEKL. Trimming removed 4 bases from V and 8 bases from J; junction bases left unmatched: 9. The CDR3 sequence is 14 residues long. Here the CDR3 reads CASSPGQGGRGYTF. The CDR3 DNA reads TGCGCCAGCAGCCCTGGACAGGGTGGGCGAGGCTACACCTTC.

The chain recombines TRBV14 with TRBJ2-6; no clear D gene. Trimming took off 0 bases at V and 6 bases at J, with 9 bases between the two ends. Germline V gene data show CDR1 as SGHDN and CDR2 as FVKESK. This CDR3 is 15 amino acids long. The chain's CDR3 is CASSQERGKANVLTF. The CDR3 DNA sequence: TGTGCCAGCAGCCAAGAAAGAGGCAAGGCCAACGTCCTGACTTTC.

This clone was found once. The genes are TRBV29-1 and TRBJ2-7, with 10 bases fitting TRBD1. There are 14 residues in the CDR3. Germline V lookup: CDR1 SQVTM, CDR2 ANQGSEA. The trim removed 4 bases at V and 1 base at J, leaving 4 bases unmatched. Written as DNA, the CDR3 is TGCAGCGTTGTTTGGACAGGGGGATCCTACGAGCAGTACTTC. It codes for CSVVWTGGSYEQYF.

The rearrangement links TRBV5-6 to TRBJ2-3, with TRBD2 matching 8 bases. Trimming cost V 4 bases and J 3 bases; bases outside gene matches: 10. CDR1 and CDR2 from the germline V gene are SGHDT and YYEEEE. The CDR3 spans 16 residues. The CDR3 loop is CASSPAGTRGTDTQYF. In DNA, the CDR3 is TGTGCCAGCAGCCCAGCTGGGACTAGGGGGACAGATACGCAGTATTTT.

V is TRBV6-5 and J is TRBJ2-7, with 7 bases identical to TRBD1. CDR1 is MNHEY, CDR2 SVGAGI, per germline. The CDR3 covers 14 residues. J was trimmed by 4 bases and V by 5 bases; bases with no gene match: 8. The CDR3 DNA reads as TGTGCCAGCAGTCCTACAGGGGCGCTTTACGAGCAGTACTTC. Protein product: CASSPTGALYEQYF.

The chain carries TRBV5-6 and TRBJ2-5; D is ambiguous. The CDR3 consists of 11 residues. V was trimmed by 3 bases and J by 1 base, leaving 1 base between them. Germline V lookup: CDR1 SGHDT, CDR2 YYEEEE. The CDR3 region is CASSSQETQYF. CDR3 bases: TGTGCCAGCAGCTCCCAAGAGACCCAGTACTTC.

CDR3 DNA: TGTGCCAGCAGCCTTAAGGGACACTCCTACAATGAGCAGTTCTTC. Translation: CASSLKGHSYNEQFF. The chain uses TRBV14 and TRBJ2-1; TRBD1 might be the D (6 bases). This CDR3 has 15 residues. CDR1 and CDR2 (germline): SGHDN, FVKESK. The V end was cut by 4 bases, the J end by 0 bases, with 10 bases between.

V is TRBV6-5 and J is TRBJ2-7; unclear D gene. The V gene lost 2 bases and the J gene lost 2 bases, with 16 bases spanning the gap. This CDR3 region has 16 residues. Germline V CDR1 and CDR2: MNHEY, SVGAGI. DNA of the CDR3: TGTGCCAGCAGTTACCGCCGGCAGGCGGCAACCTACGAGCAGTACTTC. It specifies CASSYRRQAATYEQYF.

The chain uses TRBV9 and TRBJ2-1, with TRBD2 identical over 13 bases. After removal of 2 bases from V and 8 bases from J, the junction contained 4 bases not matched to a gene. Germline loops: CDR1 SGDLS, CDR2 YYNGEE. The CDR3 runs 15 residues. CDR3 coding DNA: TGTGCCAGCAGCGTCGGACTAGCGGGAGCATATGAGCAGTTCTTC. Amino acids: CASSVGLAGAYEQFF.

CDR3 sequence (DNA): TGCGCCAGCAGCTCCGAGCCCGGTGGACAGCCCCAGCATTTT. Translation: CASSSEPGGQPQHF. The chain is built from TRBV5-1 and TRBJ1-5; D unclear. Germline values: CDR1 SGHRS, CDR2 YFSETQ. V was clipped by 3 bases and J by 7 bases, with 14 bases between them. This CDR3 has 14 amino acids.

A single count supports this clone. This sequence may be a read error, since a much larger clone differs from it by one base. V gene TRBV2 combines with J gene TRBJ2-1; D gene unclear. The CDR3 consists of 11 residues. From germline, CDR1 is SNHLY and CDR2 FYNNEI. Trimming cost V 6 bases and J 4 bases, with 4 bases left between them. CDR3 nucleotide sequence: TGTGCCAGCAGGTATTACAATGAGCAGTTCTTC. This gives the protein CASRYYNEQFF. Full variable domain (missing parts from reference TRBV2 and TRBJ2-1): EPEVTQTPSHQVTQMGQEVILRCVPISNHLYFYWYRQILGQKVEFLVSFYNNEISEKSEIFDDQFSVERPDGSNFTLKIRSTKLEDSAMYFCASRYYNEQFFGPGTRLTVL.

J is TRBJ2-7 and V is TRBV18, with TRBD1 as a possible D gene (5 bases). CDR1 KGHSH and CDR2 LQKENI come from the germline V gene. The V end lost 5 bases, the J end lost 2 bases, and 16 bases lay between the germline ends. The CDR3 spans 15 residues. CDR3 in amino acids: CASSLGLFRAYEQYF. The CDR3 DNA reads TGTGCCAGCTCATTAGGGCTCTTCAGGGCCTACGAGCAGTACTTC.

This clone was detected many times. The chain employs TRBV27 and TRBJ1-2; possible D gene TRBD1, 5 bases. V gave up 3 bases and J gave up 11 bases, with 19 bases separating them. Germline V gene lookup returns CDR1 MNHEY and CDR2 SMNVEV (reference sequence). The CDR3 runs 14 residues. The chain's CDR3 is CASSFTPVAGEYTF. The CDR3 nucleotides are TGTGCCAGCAGTTTTACACCCGTCGCGGGGGAATACACCTTC.

This clone appeared a single time. This chain joins TRBV11-2 and TRBJ2-1, with TRBD2 identical over 7 bases. The CDR3 totals 17 residues. Germline lookup yields CDR1 SGHAT and CDR2 FQNNGV. The trim removed 3 bases at V and 0 bases at J, leaving 8 bases unmatched. CDR3 DNA sequence: TGTGCCAGCAGCTTGGTTCGCGGGAGACGCTCCTACAATGAGCAGTTCTTC. Translation gives CASSLVRGRRSYNEQFF.

Details on this clone: Other DNA sequences within the sample encode an identical CDR3. This chain links TRBV18 with TRBJ2-7; 8 nucleotides align to TRBD2. Germline lookup yields CDR1 KGHSH and CDR2 LQKENI. V was clipped by 6 bases and J by 4 bases; unmatched bases: 2. This CDR3 is 12 amino acids long. CDR3 sequence: CASSSGGYEQYF. In nucleotides, the CDR3 is TGTGCCAGCTCCTCGGGGGGGTACGAGCAGTACTTC.